The rows below give T cell receptor beta chains drawn from one sample of a study of post-analysis software for immune sequencing data. TCRdb reanalysed the PCR reads using MiXCR and keeps one entry per CDR3 protein. The sample contains approximately 160,000 distinct CDR3 sequences, about 32% of which appear only once. What was sequenced was blood. The receptor set was obtained from a girl under 18 with multiple sclerosis. Both conserved end residues are part of each CDR3. Fields, in order: V gene, J gene, CDR3 protein.

>TRBV18|TRBJ2-5
CASSPLAAETQYF
>TRBV20-1|TRBJ2-3
CSARDWPRGTTDTQYF
>TRBV10-3|TRBJ2-5
CAISETSGYQETQYF
>TRBV10-3|TRBJ2-4
CAISDGTGQNIQYF
>TRBV7-9|TRBJ1-1
CASSHAPAGGEAFF
>TRBV28|TRBJ1-1
CASRRQGAYTEAFF
>TRBV20-1|TRBJ2-1
CSAPFLAGGINEQFF
>TRBV9|TRBJ2-3
CASSVEGHPSTDTQYF
>TRBV5-1|TRBJ2-5
CASSLVVQLQETQYF
>TRBV5-6|TRBJ2-1
CASSLSGRAYNEQFF
>TRBV28|TRBJ2-1
CASRLDPDNEQFF
>TRBV6-2/TRBV6-3|TRBJ2-7
CASSQRAAEQYF
>TRBV7-9|TRBJ1-2
CASSLADRRLLPNYGYTF
>TRBV29-1|TRBJ2-3
CSVGPAGGPTDTQYF
>TRBV21-1|NA
CASSKVGLCPFLYEQYF
>TRBV7-6|TRBJ2-3
CASSLHASATDTQYF
>TRBV20-1|TRBJ2-5
CSAIAPLTGGLGETQYF
>TRBV24-1|TRBJ2-1
CATSDGLRGSGYQPPTEQFF
>TRBV29-1|TRBJ2-7
CSVTGGYEQYF
>TRBV20-1|NA
CSAGEGHEQYF
>TRBV4-1|TRBJ2-2
CASSQNPGTGLSTGELFF
>TRBV27|TRBJ1-5
CASSLEQNQPQHF
>TRBV19|TRBJ2-4
CASSIGLVRAGRAKNIQYF
>TRBV6-1|TRBJ2-5
CASSKGRYQETQYF
>TRBV20-1|TRBJ2-7
CSARGRLAASYEQYF
>TRBV6-2/TRBV6-3|NA
CASSYLLAAARRSHEQYF
>TRBV7-6|TRBJ2-3
CASSLRLAGTDTQYF
>TRBV28|TRBJ2-1
CASSLLSGRANEQFF
>TRBV28|TRBJ2-1
CASSLILAGTVNEQFF
>TRBV29-1|TRBJ2-2
CSIRPGTNTGELFF
>TRBV6-5|TRBJ1-2
CASSPNGGFRGGYTF
>TRBV7-9|TRBJ2-7
CASSAIGGGFYEQYF
>TRBV24-1|TRBJ2-7
CATSDSSDSFSEQYF
>TRBV28|TRBJ2-5
CASSHGQGISEETQYF
>TRBV29-1|TRBJ1-2
CSVEGQKGGYTF
>TRBV5-5|TRBJ2-7
CASSLQRGLWNEQYF
>TRBV30|NA
CAWSRSGLGEQYF
>TRBV9|TRBJ1-2
CASSRALSYGYTF
>TRBV20-1|TRBJ2-1
CSATGGPFSYNEQFF
>TRBV5-1|TRBJ2-7
CASSSQNYEQYF
>TRBV24-1|TRBJ2-1
CATSDPRDDNEQFF
>TRBV5-8|TRBJ2-1
CASSLSRRVLYNEQFF
>TRBV5-1|TRBJ1-1
CASSFPGMGTEAFF
>TRBV6-1|NA
CASSETRGYEQYF
>TRBV6-5|TRBJ1-2
CASRVGLDDYTF
>TRBV5-1|TRBJ2-1
CASSSNLAGGGNEQFF
>TRBV9|TRBJ1-6
CASSSAFGFSPLHF
>TRBV2|TRBJ1-4
CASSDRGGSNEKLFF